Shown below are 27 T cell receptor beta chains from a single sample sequenced in a study of T cell repertoires in cytomegalovirus infection. TCRdb re-called the reads through MiXCR, storing one row per CDR3 protein. Of some 390,000 distinct CDR3 sequences in the sample, over 15% were seen once. Sequencing was done on a sample of PBMCs. All receptors come from a human donor in good health (CMV status not recorded). Some clones in this sample may be carry-over from other donors' samples.

This clonotype was observed a few times. The chain uses TRBV7-2 and TRBJ2-7; D not certain. The CDR3 has 14 residues. V dropped 4 bases and J dropped 2 bases, with 12 bases sitting between them. Germline-derived CDR1 and CDR2 are SGHTA and FQGNSA. CDR3 region: CASSSPPRPYEQYF. Here the CDR3 DNA reads TGTGCCAGCAGCTCCCCCCCCCGGCCCTACGAGCAGTACTTC.

This chain links TRBV2 with TRBJ1-4; 7 bases agree with TRBD1. The CDR3 totals 13 residues. Germline V gene sequence: CDR1 SNHLY, CDR2 FYNNEI. Germline trimming cut 6 bases from V and 8 bases from J; bases unmatched to any gene: 6. The CDR3 nucleotides read TGTGCCAGCAGACAGGGGTTCGGGGAAAAACTGTTTTTT. Protein product: CASRQGFGEKLFF.

The V and J genes are TRBV10-2 and TRBJ2-7; 9 bases align to TRBD2. Germline V lookup: CDR1 WSHSY, CDR2 SAAADI. Trimming took 3 bases from V and 2 from J; bases not matched to a gene: 2. This CDR3 has 14 residues. DNA for the CDR3: TGCGCCAGCAGTGACGCTAGCGGGGCCTACGAGCAGTACTTC. This translates into CASSDASGAYEQYF.

The J gene is TRBJ2-7, the V gene TRBV6-2 or TRBV6-3, with D perhaps TRBD1 (5 bases). CDR3 length: 14 residues. The V and J ends lost 7 bases and 0 bases respectively, with 13 bases between them. Germline CDR1 is MNHEY and CDR2 is SVGEGT. The CDR3 loop is CASTQGSYSYEQYF. CDR3 nucleotides: TGTGCCAGCACCCAGGGTTCCTACTCCTACGAGCAGTACTTC.

This clonotype showed up just a few times. V is TRBV20-1 and J is TRBJ2-2; D is possibly TRBD1 (6 bases). The CDR3 length is 13 residues. Germline V gives CDR1 DFQATT, CDR2 SNEGSKA (reference sequence). Trimming pared 6 bases from V and 4 bases from J, leaving 12 bases between. The CDR3 region has the DNA TGCAGTGCCCAGGGGTCTTCCACCGGGGAGCTGTTTTTT. Encoded protein: CSAQGSSTGELFF.

This clonotype was seen a few times. This rearrangement joins TRBV2 to TRBJ1-1; D not certain. The V gene lost 1 base and the J gene lost 8 bases, with 17 bases spanning the gap. CDR1 and CDR2 from the germline V gene are SNHLY and FYNNEI. This CDR3 contains 15 residues. The CDR3: CASSEGSGLKGEAFF. The CDR3 DNA reads as TGTGCCAGCAGTGAAGGTTCAGGCCTCAAAGGGGAAGCTTTCTTT.

The chain uses TRBV7-9 and TRBJ2-5, with 8 nucleotides matching TRBD1. Germline CDR1 SEHNR, CDR2 FQNEAQ (reference sequence). Trimming at V came to 6 bases and at J to 3 bases, leaving 3 bases not matched to a gene. This CDR3 contains 13 residues. The DNA for the CDR3 is TGTGCCAGCAGTGGACAGGGTAAAGAGACCCAGTACTTC. It yields the protein CASSGQGKETQYF.

This clonotype was detected only a few times. The V gene is TRBV20-1, the J gene TRBJ2-3, with TRBD2 matching 8 bases. The CDR3 contains 18 residues. With V trimmed by 6 bases and J by 5 bases, 22 bases remained unmatched. From germline, CDR1 is DFQATT and CDR2 SNEGSKA (reference sequence). CDR3 protein: CSARQVPRERESGDTQYF. In DNA, the CDR3 is TGCAGTGCCAGACAAGTCCCCCGTGAGCGGGAGTCAGGAGATACGCAGTATTTT.

The chain couples TRBV7-2 to TRBJ2-2; D remains unclear. The V end lost 0 bases, the J end lost 4 bases, and 6 bases lay between the germline ends. This CDR3 has 14 amino acids. Germline lookup yields CDR1 SGHTA and CDR2 FQGNSA. CDR3 amino acids: CASSLAKVTGELFF. The CDR3 DNA follows: TGTGCCAGCAGCTTAGCAAAGGTCACCGGGGAGCTGTTTTTT.

This clonotype occurred a few times. The J gene is TRBJ1-1, the V gene TRBV13; 11 bases fit TRBD1. The junction had 8 bases not matched to a gene; V was cut back by 5 bases and J by 0 bases. Germline assignment: CDR1 PRHDT and CDR2 FYEKMQ (reference sequence). The CDR3 consists of 17 residues. This CDR3 is CASSPGGDRGVNTEAFF. CDR3 nucleotide sequence: TGTGCCAGCAGCCCTGGGGGGGACAGGGGGGTGAACACTGAAGCTTTCTTT.

This clonotype was detected a few times. The genes are TRBV6-2 or TRBV6-3 and TRBJ1-2; D uncertain. Trimming removed 0 bases from V and 6 bases from J, with 8 bases in between. The germline gives CDR1 MNHEY, CDR2 SVGEGT. The CDR3 has 13 amino acids. As DNA, the CDR3 is TGTGCCAGCAGTTACTCGACTGTGGATGGCTACACCTTC. It codes for CASSYSTVDGYTF.

The chain employs TRBV9 and TRBJ2-1; D is uncertain. This CDR3 contains 13 residues. The V gene lost 4 bases and the J gene lost 10 bases, with 15 bases spanning the gap. From germline, CDR1 is SGDLS and CDR2 YYNGEE. CDR3 bases: TGTGCCAGCAGCTACACCCCGTCCGAGGAGCAGTTCTTC. The encoded protein is CASSYTPSEEQFF.

The V gene is TRBV15, the J gene TRBJ1-2; perhaps TRBD1 as D (6 bases). V lost 6 bases, J lost 3 bases, and 14 bases lay in between. This CDR3 has 14 amino acids. Per the germline V gene, CDR1 is LNHNV and CDR2 is YYDKDF (reference sequence). The CDR3 protein is CATSQGPGDYGYTF. As DNA, the CDR3 is TGTGCCACCAGTCAGGGGCCGGGGGACTATGGCTACACCTTC.

The genes are TRBV14 and TRBJ2-7; TRBD1 is a possible D gene (6 bases). With 2 bases removed from V and 5 bases from J, the gap between germline ends came to 13 bases. The CDR3 consists of 14 residues. Germline V gene sequence: CDR1 SGHDN, CDR2 FVKESK. The DNA of the CDR3 is TGTGCCAGCAGCCAAATGGGGGCTGGCAACGAGCAGTACTTC. This gives the protein CASSQMGAGNEQYF.

This clonotype has a count of ten or more. The chain couples TRBV7-2 to TRBJ2-2; either TRBD1 or TRBD2 may fit D (5 bases each). CDR3 size: 15 residues. Germline assignment: CDR1 SGHTA and CDR2 FQGNSA. Trimming took 5 bases from V and 2 from J, leaving 12 bases between them. The CDR3 region is CASSAGTGNTGELFF. DNA for the CDR3: TGTGCCAGCAGCGCAGGGACGGGAAACACCGGGGAGCTGTTTTTT.

This clonotype was seen a few times. The chain has TRBV5-6 and TRBJ1-4, with 7 nucleotides matching TRBD1. The CDR3 is 14 residues long. CDR1 is SGHDT and CDR2 is YYEEEE in the germline V gene. After removal of 4 bases from V and 7 bases from J, the junction contained 7 bases not matched to a gene. CDR3 loop: CASSLTGSGEKLFF. The CDR3 DNA sequence: TGTGCCAGCAGCCTGACAGGGTCGGGTGAAAAACTGTTTTTT.

This clonotype was recorded many times. This chain links TRBV7-2 with TRBJ1-1, with D tentatively TRBD1 (6 bases). The V end was cut by 3 bases, the J end by 4 bases, with 12 bases between. From germline, CDR1 is SGHTA and CDR2 FQGNSA. The CDR3 spans 14 residues. CDR3 nucleotide sequence: TGTGCCAGCAGCTTCGCAGGGGTAGCCACTGAAGCTTTCTTT. Its protein is CASSFAGVATEAFF.

About this clonotype: Since the CDR3 does not end with the conserved phenylalanine or tryptophan, this likely comes from a read error. The V call is TRBV6-2 or TRBV6-3, the J call TRBJ1-1; 8 nucleotides line up with TRBD1. This CDR3 has 14 residues. Looked up from germline, CDR1 is MNHEY and CDR2 is SVGEGT. V trimming: 6 bases; J trimming: 4 bases; junction bases outside the gene matches: 7. In DNA form, the CDR3 reads TGTGCCAGCAGCCGTAGGGACAGGATCACTGAAGCTTTCCTT. It codes for CASSRRDRITEAFL.

The V gene is TRBV4-1, the J gene TRBJ1-2, with 9 bases aligning to TRBD1. Per the germline V gene, CDR1 is MGHRA and CDR2 is YSYEKL. With V trimmed by 4 bases and J by 6 bases, 9 bases remained unmatched. The CDR3 has 15 residues. CDR3 DNA: TGCGCCAGCAGCCCACAGGACAGGGGTGAGAATGGCTACACCTTC. It is translated as CASSPQDRGENGYTF.

This clonotype was observed a handful of times. The V call is TRBV12-3 or TRBV12-4, the J call TRBJ2-2; TRBD1 might be the D (6 bases). The V and J ends lost 6 bases and 0 bases respectively, with 14 bases between them. The CDR3 has 16 amino acids. The CDR3 spells CASRHAGTSNTGELFF. CDR3 DNA: TGTGCCAGCAGACACGCCGGGACATCGAACACCGGGGAGCTGTTTTTT.

This CDR3 is CASSSLQGSLGGNTIYF. The CDR3 region has the DNA TGTGCCAGCAGCTCCCTACAGGGAAGTTTGGGAGGAAACACCATATATTTT. The chain has TRBV11-2 and TRBJ1-3; possible D gene TRBD1, 6 bases. With 4 bases removed from V and 4 bases from J, the gap between germline ends came to 20 bases. Germline V CDR1 and CDR2: SGHAT, FQNNGV. The CDR3 totals 17 residues.

The sample holds many counts of this clonotype. J is TRBJ2-7 and V is TRBV6-2 or TRBV6-3; weak D call: TRBD2 (5 bases). CDR1 MNHEY and CDR2 SVGEGT come from the germline V gene. The CDR3 contains 16 residues. With 2 bases removed from V and 4 bases from J, the gap between germline ends came to 18 bases. CDR3 DNA sequence: TGTGCCAGCAGTTACGTGAGGTCGGACTTCGGTTACGAGCAGTACTTC. It yields the protein CASSYVRSDFGYEQYF.

This clonotype occurred many times. V is TRBV5-1 and J is TRBJ2-7, with D perhaps TRBD2 (7 bases). Germline CDR1 SGHRS, CDR2 YFSETQ. The CDR3 is 14 residues long. V was clipped by 2 bases and J by 4 bases, with 13 bases between them. CDR3 sequence (DNA): TGCGCCAGCAGCTTTGGCGGGGGCCAGTACGAGCAGTACTTC. Translated, it gives CASSFGGGQYEQYF.

This clonotype occurred many times. V and J are TRBV7-2 and TRBJ2-3; D ambiguous. From germline, CDR1 is SGHTA and CDR2 FQGNSA. The CDR3 is made up of 13 amino acids. Trimming took off 5 bases at V and 0 bases at J, with 6 bases between the two ends. CDR3 DNA sequence: TGTGCCAGCAGCCCCCACAGCACAGATACGCAGTATTTT. Translated, it gives CASSPHSTDTQYF.

The rearrangement links TRBV19 to TRBJ2-5; D is unresolved. Germline V gene data show CDR1 as LNHDA and CDR2 as SQIVND (reference sequence). This CDR3 comprises 13 residues. Trimming pared 3 bases from V and 5 bases from J, leaving 10 bases between. The CDR3 nucleotides read TGTGCCAGTAGTATTTCCGGGTTTGAGACCCAGTACTTC. It specifies CASSISGFETQYF. The full variable domain, rest sourced from reference TRBV19 and TRBJ2-5, is DGGITQSPKYLFRKEGQNVTLSCEQNLNHDAMYWYRQDPGQGLRLIYYSQIVNDFQKGDIAEGYSVSREKKESFPLTVTSAQKNPTAFYLCASSISGFETQYFGPGTRLLVL.

This clonotype was counted ten times or more. V usage is TRBV7-9 and J usage is TRBJ1-4; D unresolved. CDR3 size: 16 residues. The germline CDR1 and CDR2 sequences are SEHNR and FQNEAQ (reference sequence). Trimming cost V 5 bases and J 1 base, with 14 bases left between them. For the CDR3, the DNA is TGTGCCAGCAGCCCCATTGGCCCAGGAACTAATGAAAAACTGTTTTTT. The encoded protein is CASSPIGPGTNEKLFF.

This sequence joins TRBV12-3 or TRBV12-4 and TRBJ2-5; 11 bases line up with TRBD2. Trimming cost V 6 bases and J 1 base; bases outside gene matches: 4. The CDR3 has 15 residues. CDR3 sequence: CASSSGTSGQETQYF. The CDR3 nucleotides read TGTGCCAGCAGCTCCGGGACTAGCGGCCAAGAGACCCAGTACTTC.